This TCR beta chain was recovered during a study of cytomegalovirus exposure and HLA in healthy donors. The CDR3 totals 15 residues. Trimming at V came to 4 bases and at J to 2 bases, leaving 5 bases not matched to a gene. Germline CDR1 and CDR2: SGHRS and YFSETQ. A word on this clone: The antigen remains unidentified.

Overall study findings and caveats: A later analysis reported that several of the most significant clusters appeared to be linked to common viral pathogens, among them Epstein-Barr virus.

PCR used 60 Vbeta primers and 13 Jbeta primers. Here immunoSEQ multiplex PCR was the method, and the copy in TCRdb shows in-frame clones only, minus some. Here the sample spans 110,000 or so clones, 69% being singletons. Sample: PBMCs. This receptor was identified in a man aged 30 to 45 in good health and CMV-seronegative. The V and J genes are TRBV5-1 and TRBJ2-1; 8 bases line up with TRBD2. CDR3 DNA: TGCGCCAGCAGCACCACTAGCGGAGCCTACAATGAGCAGTTCTTC. It yields the protein CASSTTSGAYNEQFF.